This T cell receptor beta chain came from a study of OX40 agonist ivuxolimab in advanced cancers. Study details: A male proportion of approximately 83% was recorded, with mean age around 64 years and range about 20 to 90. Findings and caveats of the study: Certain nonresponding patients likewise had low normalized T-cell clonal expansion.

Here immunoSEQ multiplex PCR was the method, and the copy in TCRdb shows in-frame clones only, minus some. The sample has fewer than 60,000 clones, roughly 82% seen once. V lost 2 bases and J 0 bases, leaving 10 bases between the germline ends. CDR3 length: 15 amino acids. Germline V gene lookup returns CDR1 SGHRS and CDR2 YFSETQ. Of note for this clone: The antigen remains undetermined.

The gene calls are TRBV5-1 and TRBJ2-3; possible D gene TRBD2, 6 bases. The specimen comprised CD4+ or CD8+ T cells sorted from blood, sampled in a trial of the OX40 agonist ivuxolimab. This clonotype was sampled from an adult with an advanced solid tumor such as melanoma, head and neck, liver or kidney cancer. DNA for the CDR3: TGCGCCAGCAGCTTAGTGGGACTCAGCACAGATACGCAGTATTTT. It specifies CASSLVGLSTDTQYF. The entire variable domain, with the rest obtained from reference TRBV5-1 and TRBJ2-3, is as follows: KAGVTQTPRYLIKTRGQQVTLSCSPISGHRSVSWYQQTPGQGLQFLFEYFSETQRNKGNFPGRFSGRQFSNSRSEMNVSTLELGDSALYLCASSLVGLSTDTQYFGPGTRLTVL.